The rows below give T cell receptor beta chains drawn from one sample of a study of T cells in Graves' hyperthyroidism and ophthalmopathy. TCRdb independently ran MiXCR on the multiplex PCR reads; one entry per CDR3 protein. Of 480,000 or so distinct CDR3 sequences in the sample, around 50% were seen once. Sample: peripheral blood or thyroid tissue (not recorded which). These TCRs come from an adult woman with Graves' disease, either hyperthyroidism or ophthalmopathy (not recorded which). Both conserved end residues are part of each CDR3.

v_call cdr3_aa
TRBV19 CASSRAGARQEQYF
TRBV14 CASSQGTGLEKLFF
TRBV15 CATSRANRVSEAFF
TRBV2 CASSRPQNTEAFF
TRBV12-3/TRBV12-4 CASSPGQYGYTF
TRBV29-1 CSVESESGGHTYEQYF
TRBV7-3 CASRGSGSGTGELFF
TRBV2 CASSRTSIAEQYF
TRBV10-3 CAISETMGPNTEAFF
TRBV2 CASRGQGSNYGYTF
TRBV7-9 CASSLRGTVNYGYTF
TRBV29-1 CSVLRFNYGYTF
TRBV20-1 CSARAASGSVDTQYF
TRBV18 CASSQQANTEAFF
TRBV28 CASRALRTANYGYTF
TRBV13 CASTPATGVNTEAFF
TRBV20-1 CSARDLGGRGACEQYF
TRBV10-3 CAISAAGGPGELFF
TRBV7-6 CASSLGALAVPYEQYF
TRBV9 CASSVDRAANEKLFF
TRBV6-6 CASSSFSGNTIYF
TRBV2 CASGGQGTVRSNQPQHF
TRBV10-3 CAISEGQGPEAFF
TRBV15 CATSRDPTSKETQYF
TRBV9 CASSPRPGTANYGYTF
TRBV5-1 CASSRGTGGVRANVLTF
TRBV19 CASTESRANVLTF
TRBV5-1 CASSLEARGQVEQYF
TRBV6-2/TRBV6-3 CASSYLGQVEQYF
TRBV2 CASKEQDYQETQYF
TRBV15 CATSIGTSNEQYF
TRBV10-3 CAISLNFGTADSPLHF
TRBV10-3 CATRDGGRPSTDTQYF
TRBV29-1 CSVVPRGGETEAFF
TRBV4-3 CASSQDERNTIYF
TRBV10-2 CASSESVDGYTF
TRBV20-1 CSARHPGGRFGELFF
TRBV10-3 CAISESAAEQFF
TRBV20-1 CSARTGVQAQHF
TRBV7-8 CASSPASGSTKQYF